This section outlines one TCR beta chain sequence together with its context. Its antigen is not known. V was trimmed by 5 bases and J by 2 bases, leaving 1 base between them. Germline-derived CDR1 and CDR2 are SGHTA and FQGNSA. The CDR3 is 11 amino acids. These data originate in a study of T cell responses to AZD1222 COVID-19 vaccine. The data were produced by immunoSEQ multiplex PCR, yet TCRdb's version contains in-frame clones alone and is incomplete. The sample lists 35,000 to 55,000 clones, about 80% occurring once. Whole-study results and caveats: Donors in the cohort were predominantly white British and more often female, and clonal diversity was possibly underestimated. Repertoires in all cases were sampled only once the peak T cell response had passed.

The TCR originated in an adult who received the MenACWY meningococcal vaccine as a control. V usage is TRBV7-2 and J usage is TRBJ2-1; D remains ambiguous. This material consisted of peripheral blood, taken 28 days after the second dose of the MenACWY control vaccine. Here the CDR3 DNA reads TGTGCCAGCAGCCCCTACAATGAGCAGTTCTTC. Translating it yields CASSPYNEQFF.